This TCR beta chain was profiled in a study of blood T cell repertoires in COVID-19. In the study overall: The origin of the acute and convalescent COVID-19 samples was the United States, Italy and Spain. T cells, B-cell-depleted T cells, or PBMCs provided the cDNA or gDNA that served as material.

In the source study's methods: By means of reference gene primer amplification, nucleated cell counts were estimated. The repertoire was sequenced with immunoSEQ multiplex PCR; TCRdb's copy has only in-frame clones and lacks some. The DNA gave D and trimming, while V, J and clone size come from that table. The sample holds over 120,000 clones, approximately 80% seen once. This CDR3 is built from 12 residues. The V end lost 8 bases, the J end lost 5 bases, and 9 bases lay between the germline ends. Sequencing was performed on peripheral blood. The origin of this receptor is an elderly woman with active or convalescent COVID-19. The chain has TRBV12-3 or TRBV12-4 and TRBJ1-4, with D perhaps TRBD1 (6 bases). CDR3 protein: CASRRGNEKLFF. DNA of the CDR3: TGTGCCAGCCGAAGGGGGAATGAAAAACTGTTTTTT.